The 10 T cell receptor beta chains in this list originate from one sample, sequenced in a study of long-term antiretroviral therapy in people with HIV. The run of the v3.0 immunoSEQ assay was at survey level. Measured with immunoSEQ multiplex PCR; TCRdb has only the in-frame clones, and not every one. The table records just under 20,000 clones, about 74% of them present only once. The source material was unsorted PBMCs, sampled 0.5 years before starting antiretroviral therapy. These receptors were collected from a young man with HIV.

This chain joins TRBV29-1 and TRBJ2-7; tentatively, D is TRBD1 or TRBD2 (5 bases each). In germline, CDR1 is SQVTM, CDR2 ANQGSEA. The CDR3 spans 14 residues. V was clipped by 3 bases and J by 3 bases, with 15 bases between them. This chain's CDR3 is CSVEWGTDDYEQYF. CDR3 coding DNA: TGCAGCGTTGAGTGGGGGACGGACGACTACGAGCAGTACTTC.

This clone was observed a handful of times. The chain has TRBV7-2 and TRBJ2-7; D perhaps matches TRBD2 (7 bases). V was shortened by 5 bases and J by 4 bases, with 21 bases between the two germline ends. The CDR3 has 16 residues. Germline V gene sequence: CDR1 SGHTA, CDR2 FQGNSA. Written as DNA, the CDR3 is TGTGCCAGCAGCCCTGTCGGCGGGGGCACGGGGTACGAGCAGTACTTC. Its protein is CASSPVGGGTGYEQYF.

V and J are TRBV4-2 and TRBJ1-6; TRBD1 is a possible D gene (6 bases). The germline V gene has CDR1 LGHNA and CDR2 YNFKEQ. The CDR3 totals 18 residues. Trimming stripped 0 bases from V and 4 bases from J, with 16 bases between. This CDR3 reads CASSQDPNLTGYNSPLHF. For the CDR3, the DNA is TGTGCCAGCAGCCAAGATCCAAACTTAACAGGGTATAATTCACCCCTCCACTTT.

This clone was seen a handful of times. This chain links TRBV7-9 with TRBJ1-4; D gene unclear. Germline CDR1 reads SEHNR; CDR2 reads FQNEAQ (reference sequence). The length of the CDR3 is 12 residues. Trimming took 6 bases from V and 7 from J, leaving 9 bases between them. CDR3 nucleotides: TGTGCCAGCAGACAGTACAGTGAAAAACTGTTTTTT. It encodes CASRQYSEKLFF.

The chain carries TRBV19 and TRBJ2-3; D call uncertain. V was trimmed by 4 bases and J by 0 bases, leaving 8 bases between them. Germline V gene sequence: CDR1 LNHDA, CDR2 SQIVND (reference sequence). The CDR3 has 14 amino acids. CDR3 in amino acids: CASSTTPSTDTQYF. CDR3 DNA: TGTGCCAGTAGTACGACTCCCAGCACAGATACGCAGTATTTT.

The chain has TRBV28 and TRBJ1-4; the D is unclear. This CDR3 region has 13 residues. The V gene lost 8 bases and the J gene lost 8 bases, with 15 bases spanning the gap. Looked up from germline, CDR1 is MDHEN and CDR2 is SYDVKM. The CDR3 reads CASGLDTWEKLFF. In DNA, the CDR3 is TGTGCCAGCGGCTTGGATACTTGGGAAAAACTGTTTTTT.

This clone was detected a few times. The gene calls are TRBV7-9 and TRBJ1-5, with 7 bases aligning to TRBD1. Germline assignment: CDR1 SEHNR and CDR2 FQNEAQ (reference sequence). V shed 6 bases and J 3 bases; nucleotides not matched to a gene: 5. The CDR3 is 14 amino acids. CDR3 in amino acids: CASSPTGYNQPQHF. For the CDR3, the DNA is TGTGCCAGCAGTCCGACAGGGTACAATCAGCCCCAGCATTTT. The complete variable domain, with remaining parts taken from reference TRBV7-9 and TRBJ1-5, reads DTGVSQNPRHKITKRGQNVTFRCDPISEHNRLYWYRQTLGQGPEFLTYFQNEAQLEKSRLLSDRFSAERPKGSFSTLEIQRTEQGDSAMYLCASSPTGYNQPQHFGDGTRLSIL.

The table lists this clone with a few counts. The chain carries TRBV2 and TRBJ2-5, with D perhaps TRBD2 (6 bases). This CDR3 is 13 amino acids long. Trimming left V 6 bases short and J 5 bases short, with 13 bases between. The germline CDR1 and CDR2 sequences are SNHLY and FYNNEI. CDR3 sequence (DNA): TGTGCCAGCAGGGACGGGACTTTTGAGACCCAGTACTTC. Its protein is CASRDGTFETQYF.

The gene calls are TRBV19 and TRBJ2-5; perhaps TRBD2 as D (7 bases). The CDR3 has 14 amino acids. Germline V gives CDR1 LNHDA, CDR2 SQIVND (reference sequence). V shed 6 bases and J shed 7 bases, with 18 bases lying between them. The CDR3 reads CASSHTGGFGTQYF. The CDR3 DNA is TGTGCCAGTAGCCATACGGGGGGCTTTGGGACCCAGTACTTC.

V gene TRBV5-1 combines with J gene TRBJ2-7; either TRBD1 or TRBD2 may fit D (7 bases each). CDR1 SGHRS and CDR2 YFSETQ come from the germline V gene. The CDR3 runs to 15 residues. V lost 4 bases and J 3 bases, leaving 17 bases between the germline ends. The CDR3 protein is CASSEGAGGGYEQYF. The CDR3 DNA is TGCGCCAGCAGCGAGGGGGCTGGGGGGGGCTACGAGCAGTACTTC.